Shown below are 29 T cell receptor beta chains from a single sample sequenced in a study of blood T cell repertoires in COVID-19. Measured with immunoSEQ multiplex PCR; TCRdb has only the in-frame clones, and not every one. The sample holds about 220,000 clones, 80% seen once. The sequenced sample was peripheral blood. Source of these receptors: a human donor in a cohort sampled during active COVID-19.

The chain employs TRBV6-1 and TRBJ2-7, with 12 bases aligning to TRBD1. Germline trimming cut 3 bases from V and 6 bases from J; bases unmatched to any gene: 6. This CDR3 contains 15 residues. Germline CDR1 MNHNS, CDR2 SASEGT. The DNA of the CDR3 is TGTGCCAGCAGTGATTCCGGGACAGGGGGCCCCGAGCAGTACTTC. As protein: CASSDSGTGGPEQYF.

The chain combines TRBV5-1 with TRBJ2-1; 7 bases align to TRBD2. Germline CDR1 reads SGHRS; CDR2 reads YFSETQ. This CDR3 is built from 16 residues. The J segment lost 1 base and the V segment lost 5 bases, leaving 9 bases of the junction unmatched. The CDR3 region is CASSPSGGQSYNEQFF. The CDR3 nucleotides are TGCGCCAGCAGTCCCTCGGGGGGTCAGTCCTACAATGAGCAGTTCTTC. Supplemented by reference TRBV5-1 and TRBJ2-1, the full variable domain reads KAGVTQTPRYLIKTRGQQVTLSCSPISGHRSVSWYQQTPGQGLQFLFEYFSETQRNKGNFPGRFSGRQFSNSRSEMNVSTLELGDSALYLCASSPSGGQSYNEQFFGPGTRLTVL.

V gene TRBV27 combines with J gene TRBJ2-1; TRBD2 matches at 7 bases. The germline V gene encodes CDR1 MNHEY and CDR2 SMNVEV (reference sequence). This CDR3 contains 14 residues. V lost 8 bases to trimming and J lost 5 bases; unmatched junction nucleotides: 9. The chain's CDR3 is CASGPGLRDNEQFF. The CDR3 DNA reads as TGTGCCAGCGGTCCGGGACTAAGAGACAATGAGCAGTTCTTC.

The V and J genes are TRBV4-2 and TRBJ1-3; D is uncertain. V gave up 1 base and J gave up 0 bases, with 7 bases separating them. CDR1 is LGHNA, CDR2 YNFKEQ, per germline. The CDR3 runs to 15 residues. CDR3 sequence: CASSQAGGSGNTIYF. The CDR3 DNA follows: TGTGCCAGCAGCCAAGCGGGAGGCTCTGGAAACACCATATATTTT.

The V call is TRBV19, the J call TRBJ1-2; 7 bases align to TRBD1. The V gene's germline CDR1 is LNHDA and CDR2 SQIVND (reference sequence). V shed 6 bases, J shed 7 bases, and the junction held 14 bases outside the gene matches. This CDR3 spans 15 amino acids. CDR3 residues: CASSLGVTGRIGYTF. The CDR3 coding sequence is TGTGCCAGTAGCTTAGGGGTGACAGGGAGGATTGGCTACACCTTC.

This clone has only a few counts. The rearrangement links TRBV7-2 to TRBJ2-1, with D possibly being TRBD1 (6 bases). The germline V and J ends were trimmed by 4 bases and 5 bases, with 18 bases remaining between them. This CDR3 is 16 amino acids long. The germline V gene encodes CDR1 SGHTA and CDR2 FQGNSA. The CDR3 sequence is CASSSRRGGRDNEQFF. CDR3 in DNA: TGTGCCAGCAGCTCCCGGCGTGGGGGCAGGGACAATGAGCAGTTCTTC.

J is TRBJ2-3 and V is TRBV4-3, with 8 nucleotides matching TRBD2. Germline V gene sequence: CDR1 LGHNA, CDR2 YSLEER. Trimming cost V 4 bases and J 7 bases; bases outside gene matches: 7. The CDR3 sequence is 14 residues long. The CDR3 here is CASSPGLGENTQYF. DNA for the CDR3: TGCGCCAGCAGCCCGGGACTAGGTGAAAATACGCAGTATTTT.

The chain carries TRBV5-1 and TRBJ1-1, with a possible D match to TRBD1 (5 bases). The CDR3 is 15 residues long. V was shortened by 5 bases and J by 6 bases, with 20 bases between the two germline ends. Looked up from germline, CDR1 is SGHRS and CDR2 is YFSETQ. In DNA, the CDR3 is TGCGCCAGCAGTTCTACCGGGACGGAGGGTGCTGAAGCTTTCTTT. Translation: CASSSTGTEGAEAFF.

The V and J genes are TRBV19 and TRBJ1-1; D not certain. CDR1 and CDR2 (germline): LNHDA, SQIVND (reference sequence). V dropped 5 bases and J dropped 2 bases, with 12 bases sitting between them. This CDR3 spans 14 amino acids. This CDR3 reads CASSDRQLNTEAFF. DNA of the CDR3: TGTGCCAGTAGTGACCGACAACTCAACACTGAAGCTTTCTTT.

V gene TRBV5-1 combines with J gene TRBJ2-2, with D possibly matching TRBD2 (5 bases). The V end was cut by 4 bases, the J end by 0 bases, with 7 bases between. The CDR3 covers 14 residues. Germline V gene sequence: CDR1 SGHRS, CDR2 YFSETQ. As DNA, the CDR3 is TGCGCCAGCAGCACCGGGACGAACACCGGGGAGCTGTTTTTT. Translating it yields CASSTGTNTGELFF.

The chain uses TRBV30 and TRBJ2-7; D possibly corresponds to TRBD1 (6 bases). The CDR3 is 14 residues long. The V gene's germline CDR1 is GTSNPN and CDR2 SVGIG (reference sequence). V lost 1 base, J lost 1 base, and 11 bases lay in between. CDR3 protein: CAWSGDTFSYEQYF. In nucleotides, the CDR3 is TGTGCCTGGAGTGGGGACACTTTTTCCTACGAGCAGTACTTC.

This rearrangement joins TRBV10-3 to TRBJ2-2; tentatively, D is TRBD2 (6 bases). The CDR3 has 17 amino acids. Between the trimmed V and J ends, which lost 4 bases and 5 bases, there was a span of 20 bases. From germline, CDR1 is ENHRY and CDR2 SYGVKD. The CDR3 region is CAISGEEAGSPTGELFF. DNA of the CDR3: TGTGCCATCAGTGGGGAGGAGGCGGGGTCCCCAACCGGGGAGCTGTTTTTT.

V gene TRBV7-6 combines with J gene TRBJ2-7; 7 nucleotides line up with TRBD1. With V trimmed by 8 bases and J by 1 base, 11 bases remained unmatched. Germline CDR1 and CDR2: SGHVS and FNYEAQ. CDR3 length: 15 amino acids. The CDR3 sequence: CASSYRTGPSYEQYF. Written as DNA, the CDR3 is TGTGCCAGCTCGTATAGGACAGGCCCGTCCTACGAGCAGTACTTC.

This clone is a singleton in its sample. This same CDR3 is encoded by further DNA sequences in the sample. The chain has TRBV7-3 and TRBJ1-1; D is unresolved. Germline V gives CDR1 SGHTA, CDR2 FQGTGA. The CDR3 has 14 residues. Deletions cut 0 bases from V and 3 bases from J, with 8 bases between. CDR3 sequence reads: CASSLTGRDTEAFF. In DNA, the CDR3 is TGTGCCAGCAGCTTAACAGGGAGGGACACTGAAGCTTTCTTT.

The chain carries TRBV19 and TRBJ2-2; weak D call: TRBD1 (6 bases). V dropped 3 bases and J dropped 7 bases, with 18 bases sitting between them. Germline-derived CDR1 and CDR2 are LNHDA and SQIVND (reference sequence). CDR3 size: 16 residues. The CDR3 region is CASSIPGQRSLGELFF. DNA for the CDR3: TGTGCCAGTAGTATCCCGGGACAACGGAGTCTCGGGGAGCTGTTTTTT.

The V gene is TRBV20-1, the J gene TRBJ2-1; 7 bases line up with TRBD2. The CDR3 covers 11 residues. Germline-derived CDR1 and CDR2 are DFQATT and SNEGSKA (reference sequence). The V segment lost 6 bases and the J segment 14 bases; nucleotides outside the gene matches: 10. CDR3 loop: CSAISGEVKFF. For the CDR3, the DNA is TGCAGTGCCATAAGCGGGGAGGTAAAGTTCTTC.

The V gene is TRBV11-1, the J gene TRBJ2-3, with a tentative D call TRBD1 (6 bases). The V and J ends lost 0 bases and 7 bases respectively, with 11 bases between them. There are 14 residues in the CDR3. From germline, CDR1 is SGHAT and CDR2 FQDESV (reference sequence). As DNA, the CDR3 is TGTGCCAGCAGCTTAGCCAGGGGAGAAAATACGCAGTATTTT. Protein sequence: CASSLARGENTQYF. Using reference TRBV11-1 and TRBJ2-3 for the parts outside the CDR3, the full variable domain is EAEVAQSPRYKITEKSQAVAFWCDPISGHATLYWYRQILGQGPELLVQFQDESVVDDSQLPKDRFSAERLKGVDSTLKIQPAELGDSAMYLCASSLARGENTQYFGPGTRLTVL.

V gene TRBV7-2 combines with J gene TRBJ1-2; TRBD1 matches at 7 bases. V was clipped by 4 bases and J by 3 bases; unmatched bases: 11. Germline CDR1 is SGHTA and CDR2 is FQGNSA. There are 16 residues in the CDR3. CDR3 coding DNA: TGTGCCAGCAGCTCCACCCCGGGACAGCAGGACTATGGCTACACCTTC. This codes for CASSSTPGQQDYGYTF.

The V call is TRBV18, the J call TRBJ1-1, with TRBD1 matching 9 bases. Germline CDR1 KGHSH, CDR2 LQKENI. V was clipped by 3 bases and J by 2 bases; unmatched bases: 4. The CDR3 has 15 residues. DNA for the CDR3: TGTGCCAGCTCACCCTTGGGACAGGGTAACACTGAAGCTTTCTTT. Its protein product is CASSPLGQGNTEAFF. The entire variable domain, with the rest obtained from reference TRBV18 and TRBJ1-1, is as follows: NAGVMQNPRHLVRRRGQEARLRCSPMKGHSHVYWYRQLPEEGLKFMVYLQKENIIDESGMPKERFSAEFPKEGPSILRIQQVVRGDSAAYFCASSPLGQGNTEAFFGQGTRLTVV.

J is TRBJ1-2 and V is TRBV7-8, with D maybe TRBD1 (6 bases). V shed 1 base and J shed 7 bases, with 10 bases lying between them. Germline lookup yields CDR1 SGHVS and CDR2 FQNEAQ. This CDR3 contains 13 residues. The CDR3 is CASSLVAGAGYTF. The CDR3 coding sequence is TGTGCCAGCAGCTTAGTGGCGGGGGCTGGCTACACCTTC.

This chain uses TRBV7-6 with TRBJ1-2, with TRBD1 identical over 12 bases. Germline trimming cut 1 base from V and 4 bases from J; bases unmatched to any gene: 4. The germline V gene has CDR1 SGHVS and CDR2 FNYEAQ. This CDR3 is built from 16 residues. CDR3 nucleotides: TGTGCCAGCAGCTTAGGGGACAGGGGGCGTTCCTATGGCTACACCTTC. Protein sequence: CASSLGDRGRSYGYTF.

This clone was recorded once. This chain joins TRBV10-3 and TRBJ1-2, with 8 bases that match TRBD1. V lost 7 bases, J lost 2 bases, and 15 bases stayed unmatched. Germline CDR1 and CDR2: ENHRY and SYGVKD. This CDR3 is built from 17 residues. The CDR3 DNA reads as TGTGCCATCAATAACCCGCAGGGGGCGAGAGGGAACTATGGCTACACCTTC. Amino acids: CAINNPQGARGNYGYTF.

Only a few counts were recorded for this clone. This chain joins TRBV7-2 and TRBJ2-5; 12 bases fit TRBD2. Germline V CDR1 and CDR2: SGHTA, FQGNSA. The V segment lost 4 bases and the J segment 5 bases; nucleotides outside the gene matches: 5. CDR3 length: 15 amino acids. The CDR3 bases are TGTGCCAGCAGCTCGCTAGCGGGAGGGCTGGAGACCCAGTACTTC. It is translated as CASSSLAGGLETQYF.

In this sample, this clone turned up a few times. The V call is TRBV5-1, the J call TRBJ2-2; D is possibly TRBD2 (6 bases). CDR1 and CDR2 (germline): SGHRS, YFSETQ. The V end was cut by 7 bases, the J end by 0 bases, with 10 bases between. The CDR3 is 14 residues long. CDR3 in amino acids: CASGTDANTGELFF. CDR3 DNA: TGCGCCAGCGGGACTGACGCGAACACCGGGGAGCTGTTTTTT.

The J gene is TRBJ2-3, the V gene TRBV7-9; 8 bases line up with TRBD1. The CDR3 runs 15 residues. Germline values: CDR1 SEHNR, CDR2 FQNEAQ (reference sequence). The J segment lost 1 base and the V segment lost 1 base, leaving 1 base of the junction unmatched. DNA for the CDR3: TGTGCCAGCAGCTTAGTGGGACAGGGCACAGATACGCAGTATTTT. This codes for CASSLVGQGTDTQYF.

This chain links TRBV30 with TRBJ1-1; a possible D gene is TRBD1 (6 bases). There are 15 residues in the CDR3. CDR1 is GTSNPN, CDR2 SVGIG, per germline (reference sequence). V gave up 2 bases and J gave up 1 base, with 14 bases separating them. CDR3 loop: CAWSTPDRRNTEAFF. For the CDR3, the DNA is TGTGCCTGGAGTACCCCGGACAGAAGGAACACTGAAGCTTTCTTT. Complete variable domain (other parts from reference TRBV30 and TRBJ1-1): SQTIHQWPATLVQPVGSPLSLECTVEGTSNPNLYWYRQAAGRGLQLLFYSVGIGQISSEVPQNLSASRPQDRQFILSSKKLLLSDSGFYLCAWSTPDRRNTEAFFGQGTRLTVV.

V is TRBV28 and J is TRBJ1-3; D gene ambiguous. V was pared by 3 bases and J by 2 bases, with 8 bases between. The CDR3 totals 14 residues. CDR1 is MDHEN, CDR2 SYDVKM, per germline. For the CDR3, the DNA is TGTGCCAGCAGTTTCCGGGGAACTGGAAACACCATATATTTT. Encoded protein: CASSFRGTGNTIYF.

The chain is built from TRBV7-2 and TRBJ1-2; possibly TRBD1 for D (6 bases). V was shortened by 2 bases and J by 2 bases, with 12 bases between the two germline ends. This CDR3 is built from 15 residues. CDR1 and CDR2 (germline): SGHTA, FQGNSA. Here the CDR3 reads CASSLYRGSNYGYTF. DNA for the CDR3: TGTGCCAGCAGCTTATATAGGGGGTCGAACTATGGCTACACCTTC.

The genes are TRBV6-4 and TRBJ2-1, with TRBD2 as a possible D gene (5 bases). Trimming left V 8 bases short and J 5 bases short, with 13 bases between. This CDR3 is 13 amino acids long. Per germline, CDR1 MRHNA and CDR2 SNTAGT. CDR3 DNA sequence: TGTGCCAGCCCGAGGCGGGCACACAATGAGCAGTTCTTC. It codes for CASPRRAHNEQFF.